Listed below are T cell receptor beta chains from one sample, sequenced in a study of blood T cell repertoires in COVID-19. The assay was immunoSEQ multiplex PCR, and TCRdb's table has in-frame clones only and misses some. The data show about 280,000 clones, approximately 86% seen once. The sequenced sample consisted of peripheral blood. The receptor source for this set is a man aged 35 to 55 with active or convalescent COVID-19. The CDR3 runs from the conserved cysteine through the conserved F or W. A D gene is named only where the DNA matches it firmly. Part of the rows lack a size; the others show once, few, many or a class for expanded clones.

>-|-|TRBJ1-6|TRBV9
CASSAGPLDSPLHF
TGTGCCAGCAGCGCGGGTCCCCTGGATTCACCCCTCCACTTT
>-|-|TRBJ1-4|TRBV5-4
CASSLAYNEKLFF
TGTGCCAGCAGCTTGGCCTATAATGAAAAACTGTTTTTT
>-|-|TRBJ2-5|TRBV20-1
CSAPQSQTQYF
TGCAGTGCCCCCCAGTCGCAGACCCAGTACTTC
>TRBD1|-|TRBJ1-2|TRBV19
CASNTGVDYGYTF
TGTGCCAGTAACACAGGGGTGGACTATGGCTACACCTTC
>-|-|TRBJ1-2|TRBV9
CASSRGSGGYTF
TGTGCCAGCAGCCGGGGTTCCGGTGGCTACACCTTC
>-|once|TRBJ1-5|TRBV27
CASSSREGRQPQHF
TGTGCCAGCAGCTCCCGGGAAGGGCGGCAGCCCCAGCATTTT
>-|few|TRBJ1-2|TRBV28
CASSLSIGTSSYGYTF
TGTGCCAGCAGTTTATCGATCGGGACTTCATCCTATGGCTACACCTTC
>-|few|TRBJ1-1|TRBV2
CASVGGGYTEAFF
TGTGCCAGCGTGGGTGGGGGGTACACTGAAGCTTTCTTT
>TRBD2|-|TRBJ2-1|TRBV28
CASSSRLASYNEQFF
TGTGCCAGCAGTTCAAGACTAGCAAGCTACAATGAGCAGTTCTTC
>-|once|TRBJ2-7|TRBV11-2
CASSLVQASYEQYF
TGTGCCAGCAGCTTAGTTCAGGCATCCTACGAGCAGTACTTC
>TRBD2|-|TRBJ2-2|TRBV10-3
CAISVMEAGEYNTGELFF
TGTGCCATCAGTGTCATGGAGGCGGGAGAGTATAACACCGGGGAGCTGTTTTTT
>-|-|TRBJ1-6|TRBV13
CASSERNSPLHF
TGTGCCAGCAGCGAGAGAAATTCACCCCTCCACTTT
>-|-|TRBJ1-5|TRBV29-1
CSVEDERGQPQHF
TGCAGCGTTGAAGATGAGCGGGGGCAGCCCCAGCATTTT
>-|-|TRBJ2-5|TRBV11-2
CASSSWETQYF
TGTGCCAGCTCTAGTTGGGAGACCCAGTACTTC
>TRBD1|-|TRBJ2-7|TRBV4-1
CASSFGTGYEQYF
TGCGCCAGCAGCTTCGGGACAGGCTACGAGCAGTACTTC
>-|-|TRBJ2-2|TRBV6-5
CASSPDTGELFF
TGTGCCAGCAGTCCCGACACCGGGGAGCTGTTTTTT
>TRBD1|-|TRBJ1-3|TRBV5-1
CASSFQGAGNTIYF
TGCGCCAGCAGCTTCCAGGGGGCTGGAAACACCATATATTTT
>TRBD2|-|TRBJ2-1|TRBV6-5
CAARLAGGSDEQFF
TGTGCCGCCAGACTAGCGGGGGGCTCGGATGAGCAGTTCTTC
>-|-|TRBJ1-1|TRBV12-3/TRBV12-4
CASSNSEAFF
TGTGCCAGCAGTAACAGTGAAGCTTTCTTT
>TRBD1|-|TRBJ2-7|TRBV10-3
CAISESGKGQGAYEQYF
TGTGCCATCAGTGAGTCTGGAAAGGGACAGGGGGCCTACGAGCAGTACTTC
>TRBD2|-|TRBJ2-5|TRBV11-2
CASSLVLGLARGETQYF
TGTGCCAGCAGCTTAGTTTTAGGACTAGCGAGGGGAGAGACCCAGTACTTC
>-|few|TRBJ2-4|TRBV6-1
CASSEIGGNIQYF
TGTGCCAGCAGTGAAATAGGGGGAAACATTCAGTACTTC
>-|-|TRBJ1-5|TRBV5-6
CASSLAGGQPQHF
TGTGCCAGCAGCTTGGCGGGGGGGCAGCCCCAGCATTTT
>TRBD1|-|TRBJ1-3|TRBV2
CASRRNQGTAGNTIYF
TGTGCCAGCAGACGAAACCAAGGGACAGCTGGAAACACCATATATTTT
>TRBD2|-|TRBJ2-7|TRBV7-8
CASSPLGGGFSYEQYF
TGTGCCAGCAGCCCCCTCGGCGGGGGGTTCTCCTACGAGCAGTACTTC
>TRBD1|-|TRBJ1-1|TRBV3-1/TRBV3-2
CASGSGTGAIMNTEAFF
TGTGCCAGCGGATCCGGGACAGGGGCAATCATGAACACTGAAGCTTTCTTT
>TRBD2|-|TRBJ2-7|TRBV11-3
CASSLDPAGGPGQYF
TGTGCCAGCAGCTTAGATCCAGCGGGAGGTCCCGGGCAGTACTTC
>TRBD2|-|TRBJ2-1|TRBV12-3/TRBV12-4
CASGTSGLDEQFF
TGTGCCAGCGGGACTAGCGGGCTCGATGAGCAGTTCTTC
>-|-|TRBJ2-2|TRBV5-1
CASSLAPTGPTGELFF
TGCGCCAGCAGCTTGGCTCCGACAGGCCCCACCGGGGAGCTGTTTTTT
>TRBD2|-|TRBJ2-3|TRBV5-1
CASNQGAGGNTDTQYF
TGCGCCAGCAACCAGGGAGCGGGGGGGAACACAGATACGCAGTATTTT
>-|-|TRBJ2-7|TRBV6-2/TRBV6-3
CASSQNHEQYF
TGTGCCAGCAGTCAGAACCACGAGCAGTACTTC
>-|-|TRBJ1-2|TRBV19
CASSDPGQSYGYTF
TGTGCCAGTAGTGACCCCGGACAGTCCTATGGCTACACCTTC
>TRBD1|-|TRBJ1-2|TRBV2
CASSATGVGYTF
TGTGCCAGCAGTGCGACAGGGGTCGGCTACACCTTC
>TRBD1|-|TRBJ1-5|TRBV30
CAWSYGTGNQPQHF
TGTGCCTGGAGCTATGGGACAGGGAATCAGCCCCAGCATTTT
>TRBD2|-|TRBJ2-1|TRBV11-2
CASSLASSGDEQFF
TGTGCCAGCAGCCTCGCTTCTAGCGGGGATGAGCAGTTCTTC
>TRBD1|-|TRBJ1-6|TRBV10-2
CASSESTGVTKSPLHF
TGCGCCAGCAGTGAGTCGACAGGGGTCACAAAATCACCCCTCCACTTT
>-|-|TRBJ2-7|TRBV7-3
CASSPQREDEQYF
TGTGCCAGCAGCCCCCAAAGGGAGGACGAGCAGTACTTC
>-|once|TRBJ2-2|TRBV14
CASSQPLGRGENTGELFF
TGTGCCAGCAGCCAACCGCTCGGCCGGGGAGAAAACACCGGGGAGCTGTTTTTT
>-|-|TRBJ1-3|TRBV7-3
CASSSVSGNTIYF
TGTGCCAGCAGTTCGGTATCTGGAAACACCATATATTTT
>-|-|TRBJ1-1|TRBV28
CASARGGDTEAFF
TGTGCCAGCGCACGGGGCGGGGACACTGAAGCTTTCTTT
>-|-|TRBJ1-1|TRBV6-4
CASSDGAGMNTEAFF
TGTGCCAGCAGTGACGGGGCGGGAATGAACACTGAAGCTTTCTTT
>-|-|TRBJ1-2|TRBV4-1
CASSQDHSLYHPYF
TGCGCCAGCAGCCAAGACCACAGTCTTTACCATCCTTACTTC
>TRBD1|-|TRBJ1-1|TRBV5-5
CASSPGTGFGAFF
TGTGCCAGCAGCCCAGGGACAGGGTTCGGAGCTTTCTTT
>-|few|TRBJ2-3|TRBV10-1
CASQGTDTQYF
TGCGCCAGTCAGGGGACAGATACGCAGTATTTT
>TRBD2|few|TRBJ2-1|TRBV9
CASSYGAGGEQFF
TGTGCCAGCAGTTACGGAGCGGGGGGTGAGCAGTTCTTC
>-|-|TRBJ1-3|TRBV6-5
CASSNAGNSGNTIYF
TGTGCCAGCAGTAACGCGGGGAACTCTGGAAACACCATATATTTT
>-|-|TRBJ2-7|TRBV13
CASSLRVDEQYF
TGTGCCAGCAGCTTAAGAGTCGACGAGCAGTACTTC
>TRBD1|-|TRBJ1-2|TRBV30
CASDRQGVYGYTF
TGTGCCTCAGACCGACAGGGAGTCTATGGCTACACCTTC
>TRBD1|-|TRBJ2-1|TRBV10-3
CAIRGAGTGAQGEQFF
TGTGCCATCAGGGGGGCCGGGACAGGGGCCCAAGGTGAGCAGTTCTTC
>-|-|TRBJ2-1|TRBV7-8
CASSLGQAHDNEQFF
TGTGCCAGCAGCTTAGGACAGGCCCATGACAATGAGCAGTTCTTC
>TRBD2|-|TRBJ2-7|TRBV5-1
CASSLLGASGRATYEQYF
TGCGCCAGCAGCTTGCTGGGGGCTAGCGGGAGGGCCACCTACGAGCAGTACTTC
>-|-|TRBJ1-5|TRBV23-1
CASSQSGQGALGNQPQHF
TGCGCCAGCAGTCAATCGGGACAAGGCGCCCTTGGCAATCAGCCCCAGCATTTT
>TRBD1|-|TRBJ1-5|TRBV27
CASSPLQGAHQPQHF
TGTGCCAGCAGCCCTCTACAGGGGGCACATCAGCCCCAGCATTTT
>-|-|TRBJ2-3|TRBV9
CASSDSGSTDTQYF
TGTGCCAGCAGCGATAGCGGAAGCACAGATACGCAGTATTTT
>TRBD1|once|TRBJ2-7|TRBV11-2
CASSLEADRDHYEQYF
TGTGCCAGCAGCTTAGAGGCGGACAGGGACCACTACGAGCAGTACTTC
>TRBD2|-|TRBJ2-3|TRBV27
CASSIIPGLGTDTQYF
TGTGCCAGCAGCATAATACCGGGACTAGGCACAGATACGCAGTATTTT